This T cell receptor (beta chain) was recovered during a study of beta chain features in type 1 diabetes. The study, taken as a whole, reports: Moderately but significantly shorter TCRB CDR3s were found in Type 1 diabetes patients in all four CD4+ subsets.

Reverse transcribing all isolated RNA meant expressed TCRB transcripts were sequenced. Only in-frame clones appear in the TCRdb table, and some are missing; sequencing was by immunoSEQ multiplex PCR. The sample has more than 550,000 clones; roughly an eighth are singletons. Cell sorting via CD45RO/CCR7/CD25/CD127/CD95/CD27 was performed to obtain CD4+ naive, central memory, regulatory and stem cell-like memory cells. Concerning this clone: What it binds is not known.

Sample: naive CD4+ T cells from blood. The sequence came from a man aged 18 to 30 with type 1 diabetes.

The CDR3 coding sequence is TGTGCCAGCAGCGTAGGTTCTGGGACGCTGGGAAACACCATATATTTT. Translation: CASSVGSGTLGNTIYF. The V gene is TRBV9, the J gene TRBJ1-3, with a weak D call TRBD1 (5 bases). The CDR3 extends over 16 amino acids. Germline loops: CDR1 SGDLS, CDR2 YYNGEE. With 0 bases removed from V and 4 bases from J, the gap between germline ends came to 14 bases.